These 10 T cell receptor beta chains share one sample of origin, sequenced in a study of blood T cell repertoires in COVID-19. The assay was immunoSEQ multiplex PCR, and TCRdb's table has in-frame clones only and misses some. This repertoire shows about 410,000 clones, 90% found once; its top ten account for approximately 0.55%. Sample: PBMCs or T cells enriched from blood (not recorded which). All receptors derive from a young man who had recovered from COVID-19.

The J gene is TRBJ2-2, the V gene TRBV24-1; D is perhaps TRBD2 (5 bases). With 6 bases removed from V and 6 bases from J, the gap between germline ends came to 10 bases. Looked up from germline, CDR1 is KGHDR and CDR2 is SFDVKD. CDR3 length: 13 amino acids. The CDR3 DNA reads TGTGCCACCAGTAGGGAGTCACCCGGGGAGCTGTTTTTT. Amino acid sequence: CATSRESPGELFF.

This chain links TRBV10-3 with TRBJ2-7; TRBD1 matches 9 bases. Germline V CDR1 and CDR2: ENHRY, SYGVKD. The ends lost 3 bases at V and 9 bases at J; junction bases unmatched: 6. The length of the CDR3 is 13 residues. The CDR3 here is CAISDRQGVWQYF. CDR3 nucleotides: TGTGCCATCAGTGATAGACAGGGGGTCTGGCAGTACTTC.

In DNA, the CDR3 is TGTGCCAGCAGTTTCGCGAGAGGGCCTAATGAAAAACTGTTTTTT. It is translated as CASSFARGPNEKLFF. This chain links TRBV27 with TRBJ1-4; D is uncertain. CDR1 is MNHEY and CDR2 is SMNVEV in the germline V gene (reference sequence). The CDR3 contains 15 residues. V lost 3 bases and J lost 3, with 11 bases in between.

The rearrangement links TRBV6-1 to TRBJ2-2; 10 bases are a match to TRBD2. The V segment lost 2 bases and the J segment 6 bases; nucleotides outside the gene matches: 18. Germline V gives CDR1 MNHNS, CDR2 SASEGT. The length of the CDR3 is 20 residues. This CDR3 reads CASSEWGRGLAKGESGELFF. The CDR3 DNA reads as TGTGCCAGCAGTGAATGGGGTAGGGGACTAGCGAAGGGAGAGTCCGGGGAGCTGTTTTTT.

The chain recombines TRBV27 with TRBJ1-3, with a possible D match to TRBD1 (5 bases). This CDR3 is built from 15 residues. With 7 bases removed from V and 0 bases from J, the gap between germline ends came to 13 bases. The germline V gene encodes CDR1 MNHEY and CDR2 SMNVEV (reference sequence). CDR3 in amino acids: CASKRDSASGNTIYF. DNA for the CDR3: TGTGCCAGCAAAAGAGACAGCGCCTCTGGAAACACCATATATTTT.

This sequence joins TRBV6-5 and TRBJ2-7; 8 bases map to TRBD1. CDR1 is MNHEY and CDR2 is SVGAGI in the germline V gene. V trimming: 0 bases; J trimming: 4 bases; junction bases outside the gene matches: 5. This CDR3 is 15 amino acids long. CDR3 bases: TGTGCCAGCAGTTACTCCGGGACAGGACAATACGAGCAGTACTTC. Translated: CASSYSGTGQYEQYF.

The chain carries TRBV5-1 and TRBJ2-1; possible D gene TRBD2, 7 bases. Germline CDR1 is SGHRS and CDR2 is YFSETQ. V was pared by 3 bases and J by 1 base, with 11 bases between. This CDR3 has 15 amino acids. The CDR3 sequence: CASSSGGYSYNEQFF. The CDR3 DNA sequence: TGCGCCAGCAGCTCGGGGGGCTATTCCTACAATGAGCAGTTCTTC.

V is TRBV15 and J is TRBJ1-3; no definite D call. Trimming stripped 1 base from V and 4 bases from J, with 5 bases between. Germline CDR1 is LNHNV and CDR2 is YYDKDF (reference sequence). The CDR3 contains 13 residues. The CDR3 reads CATSRVSGNTIYF. The CDR3 nucleotides are TGTGCCACCAGCAGAGTCTCGGGAAACACCATATATTTT.

The V gene is TRBV5-8, the J gene TRBJ1-3; the D gene is possibly TRBD1 (5 bases). The germline V and J ends were trimmed by 1 base and 3 bases, with 14 bases remaining between them. Germline-derived CDR1 and CDR2 are SGHTS and YDEGEE. The CDR3 is 16 amino acids. The CDR3 sequence: CASSLYGQGVGNTIYF. CDR3 nucleotides: TGTGCCAGCAGCTTGTATGGCCAGGGCGTTGGAAACACCATATATTTT.

The rearrangement joins TRBV7-3 to TRBJ2-3; a weak D match, TRBD1 (6 bases). V lost 5 bases, J lost 9 bases, and 12 bases lay in between. Germline V gives CDR1 SGHTA, CDR2 FQGTGA. The length of the CDR3 is 12 residues. The CDR3 DNA reads as TGTGCCAGCAGCCCACAGGGTCGAACGCAGTATTTT. Its translation: CASSPQGRTQYF.